This T cell receptor beta chain was observed in a study of T cells in Graves' hyperthyroidism and ophthalmopathy. Overall study results and limits: By a 13 V-J model, ophthalmopathy was set apart from stable hyperthyroidism. Ophthalmopathy got predicted by the model a median roughly six months before its onset.

The germline V gene has CDR1 MNHEY and CDR2 SMNVEV (reference sequence). Trimming removed 2 bases from V and 4 bases from J; junction bases left unmatched: 6. The CDR3 totals 15 residues. Patients were excluded for uncontrolled infection, other autoimmune disease, pregnancy or lactation. This clonotype was counted at least ten times. The antigen is undetermined. There were TCR beta CDR3 regions amplified from RNA transcripts. The HTBI primer set drove a first-round RT-PCR of the TCR CDR3. TCRdb recomputed calls from the multiplex PCR reads with MiXCR, one row per CDR3 protein. Of a few hundred thousand distinct CDR3 sequences in the sample, around 21% were seen once.

The TCR comes from a man between 18 and 35 years old with Graves' hyperthyroidism. The chain recombines TRBV27 with TRBJ1-2; 8 positions match TRBD1. Sequencing used blood. CDR3 sequence reads: CASSLNPGGGYGYTF. The CDR3 DNA reads as TGTGCCAGCAGTTTAAACCCAGGGGGCGGCTATGGCTACACCTTC.